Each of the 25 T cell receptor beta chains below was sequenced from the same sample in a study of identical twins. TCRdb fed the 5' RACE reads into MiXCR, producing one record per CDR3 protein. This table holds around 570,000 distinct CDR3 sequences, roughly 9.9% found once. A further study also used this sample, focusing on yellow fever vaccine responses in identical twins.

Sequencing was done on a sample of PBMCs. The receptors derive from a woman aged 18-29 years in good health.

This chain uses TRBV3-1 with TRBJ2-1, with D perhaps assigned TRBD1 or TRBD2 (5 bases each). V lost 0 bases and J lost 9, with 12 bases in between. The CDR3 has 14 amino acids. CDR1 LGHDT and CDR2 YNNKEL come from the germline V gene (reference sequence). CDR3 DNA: TGTGCCAGCAGCCAAGACGGGGCTGACGGTGAGCAGTTCTTC. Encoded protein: CASSQDGADGEQFF.

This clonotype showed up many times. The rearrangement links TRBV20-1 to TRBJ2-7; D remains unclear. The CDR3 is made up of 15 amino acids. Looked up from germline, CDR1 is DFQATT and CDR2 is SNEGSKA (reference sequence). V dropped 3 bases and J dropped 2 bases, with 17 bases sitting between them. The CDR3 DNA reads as TGCAGTGCTAGGGATCTCATAATATCTACCTACGAGCAGTACTTC. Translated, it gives CSARDLIISTYEQYF.

CDR3 in amino acids: CSAKIQGHEQYF. For the CDR3, the DNA is TGCAGTGCTAAGATACAGGGGCACGAGCAGTACTTC. The V gene is TRBV20-1, the J gene TRBJ2-7; 7 bases fit TRBD1. The CDR3 is 12 amino acids. The junction had 5 bases not matched to a gene; V was cut back by 4 bases and J by 5 bases. Germline loops: CDR1 DFQATT, CDR2 SNEGSKA (reference sequence).

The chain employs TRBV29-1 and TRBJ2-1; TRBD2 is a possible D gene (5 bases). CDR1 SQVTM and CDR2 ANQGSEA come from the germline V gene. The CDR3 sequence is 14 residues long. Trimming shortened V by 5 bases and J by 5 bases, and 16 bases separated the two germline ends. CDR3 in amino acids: CSVPPSGPHNEQFF. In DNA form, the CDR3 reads TGCAGCGTTCCCCCCAGCGGACCACACAATGAGCAGTTCTTC.

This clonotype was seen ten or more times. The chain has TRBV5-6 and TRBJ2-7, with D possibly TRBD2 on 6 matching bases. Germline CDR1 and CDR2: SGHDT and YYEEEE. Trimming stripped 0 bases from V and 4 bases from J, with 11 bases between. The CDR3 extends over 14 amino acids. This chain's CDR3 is CASSLARGRYEQYF. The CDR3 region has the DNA TGTGCCAGCAGCTTGGCCCGGGGGAGGTACGAGCAGTACTTC. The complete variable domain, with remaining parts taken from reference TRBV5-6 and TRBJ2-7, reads DAGVTQSPTHLIKTRGQQVTLRCSPKSGHDTVSWYQQALGQGPQFIFQYYEEEERQRGNFPDRFSGHQFPNYSSELNVNALLLGDSALYLCASSLARGRYEQYFGPGTRLTVT.

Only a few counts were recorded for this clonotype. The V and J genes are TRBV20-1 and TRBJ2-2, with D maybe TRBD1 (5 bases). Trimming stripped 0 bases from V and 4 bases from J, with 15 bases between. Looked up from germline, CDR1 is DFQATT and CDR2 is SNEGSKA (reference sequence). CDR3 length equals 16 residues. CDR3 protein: CSARDRSRAPTGELFF. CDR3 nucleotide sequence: TGCAGTGCTAGAGATCGATCCAGGGCCCCCACCGGGGAGCTGTTTTTT.

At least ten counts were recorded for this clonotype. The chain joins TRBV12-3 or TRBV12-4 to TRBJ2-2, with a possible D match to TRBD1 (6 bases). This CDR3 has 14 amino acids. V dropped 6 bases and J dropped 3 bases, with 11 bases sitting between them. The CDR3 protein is CASRVQGYTGELFF. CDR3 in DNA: TGTGCCAGCAGGGTACAGGGCTACACCGGGGAGCTGTTTTTT.

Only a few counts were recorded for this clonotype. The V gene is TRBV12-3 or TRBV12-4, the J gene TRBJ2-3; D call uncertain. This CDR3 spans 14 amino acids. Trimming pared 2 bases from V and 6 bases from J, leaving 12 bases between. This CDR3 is CASSLSGRPDTQYF. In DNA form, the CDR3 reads TGTGCCAGCAGTTTATCCGGACGGCCGGATACGCAGTATTTT.

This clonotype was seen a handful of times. The CDR3 region is CASSQMPVSYNEQFF. The CDR3 DNA sequence: TGTGCCAGCAGTCAAATGCCTGTCTCCTACAATGAGCAGTTCTTC. The chain is built from TRBV6-2 or TRBV6-3 and TRBJ2-1; D gene unclear. The V and J ends lost 5 bases and 0 bases respectively, with 11 bases between them. There are 15 residues in the CDR3. Germline CDR1 is MNHEY and CDR2 is SVGEGT.

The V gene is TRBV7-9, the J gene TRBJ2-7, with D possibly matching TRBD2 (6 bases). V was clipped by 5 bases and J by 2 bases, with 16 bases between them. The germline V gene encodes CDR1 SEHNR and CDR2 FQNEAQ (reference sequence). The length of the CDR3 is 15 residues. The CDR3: CASSGEAEAAYEQYF. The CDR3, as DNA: TGTGCCAGCAGCGGGGAGGCAGAGGCAGCCTACGAGCAGTACTTC.

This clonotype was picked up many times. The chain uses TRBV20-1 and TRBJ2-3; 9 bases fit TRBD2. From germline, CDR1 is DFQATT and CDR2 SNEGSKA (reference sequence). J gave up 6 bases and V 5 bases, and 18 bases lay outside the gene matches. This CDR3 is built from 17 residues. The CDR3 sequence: CSAPDYPSGEGLDTQYF. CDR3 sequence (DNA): TGCAGTGCTCCCGATTACCCTAGCGGGGAGGGACTCGATACGCAGTATTTT.

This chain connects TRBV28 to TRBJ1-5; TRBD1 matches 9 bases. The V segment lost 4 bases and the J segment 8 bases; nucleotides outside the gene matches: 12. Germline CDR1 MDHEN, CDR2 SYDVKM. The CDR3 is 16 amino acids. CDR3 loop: CASSSRDRGMREPQHF. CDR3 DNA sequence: TGTGCCAGCAGTTCTCGTGACAGGGGGATGAGGGAGCCCCAGCATTTT.

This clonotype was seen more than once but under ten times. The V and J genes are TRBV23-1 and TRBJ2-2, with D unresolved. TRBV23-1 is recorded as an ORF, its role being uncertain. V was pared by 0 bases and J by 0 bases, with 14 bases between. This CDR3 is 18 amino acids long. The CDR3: CASSQSGQEPSNTGELFF. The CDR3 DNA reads TGCGCCAGCAGTCAATCTGGCCAGGAGCCTTCGAACACCGGGGAGCTGTTTTTT.

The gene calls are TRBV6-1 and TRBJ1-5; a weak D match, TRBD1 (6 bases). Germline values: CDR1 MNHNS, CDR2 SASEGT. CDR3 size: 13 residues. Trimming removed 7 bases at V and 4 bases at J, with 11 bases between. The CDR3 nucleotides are TGTGCCAGCACCGACAGGTGGAATCAGCCCCAGCATTTT. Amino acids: CASTDRWNQPQHF.

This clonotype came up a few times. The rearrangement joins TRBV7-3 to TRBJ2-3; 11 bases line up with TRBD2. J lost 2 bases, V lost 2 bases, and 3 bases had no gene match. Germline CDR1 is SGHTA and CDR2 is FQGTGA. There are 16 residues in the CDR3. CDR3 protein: CASSLGTSGPTDTQYF. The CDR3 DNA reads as TGTGCCAGCAGCTTAGGGACTAGCGGACCCACAGATACGCAGTATTTT.

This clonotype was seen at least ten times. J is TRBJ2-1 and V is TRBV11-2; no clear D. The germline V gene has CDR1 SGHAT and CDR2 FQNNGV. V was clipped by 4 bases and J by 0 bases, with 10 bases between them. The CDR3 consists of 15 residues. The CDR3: CASSSSLSSYNEQFF. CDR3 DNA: TGTGCCAGCAGCTCTTCGCTAAGCTCCTACAATGAGCAGTTCTTC.

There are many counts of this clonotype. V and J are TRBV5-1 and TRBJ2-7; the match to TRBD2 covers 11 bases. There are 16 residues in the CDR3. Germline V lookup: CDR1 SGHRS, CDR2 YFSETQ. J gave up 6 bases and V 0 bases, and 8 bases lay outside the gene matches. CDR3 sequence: CASSLELAGDGGEQYF. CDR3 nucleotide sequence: TGCGCCAGCAGCTTGGAACTAGCGGGAGACGGAGGCGAGCAGTACTTC.

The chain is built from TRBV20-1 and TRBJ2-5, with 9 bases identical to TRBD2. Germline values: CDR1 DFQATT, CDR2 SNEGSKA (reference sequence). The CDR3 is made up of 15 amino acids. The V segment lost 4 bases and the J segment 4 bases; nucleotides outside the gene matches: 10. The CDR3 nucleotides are TGCAGTGCTACCTTCGGGAGCGGGGGGTCAGAGACCCAGTACTTC. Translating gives CSATFGSGGSETQYF.

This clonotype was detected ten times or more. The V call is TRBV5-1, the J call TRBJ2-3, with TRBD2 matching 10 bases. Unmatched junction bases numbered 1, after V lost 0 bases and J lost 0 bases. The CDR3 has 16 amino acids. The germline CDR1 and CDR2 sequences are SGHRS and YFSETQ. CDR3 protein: CASSLVTSGSTDTQYF. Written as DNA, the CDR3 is TGCGCCAGCAGCTTGGTGACTAGCGGGAGCACAGATACGCAGTATTTT.

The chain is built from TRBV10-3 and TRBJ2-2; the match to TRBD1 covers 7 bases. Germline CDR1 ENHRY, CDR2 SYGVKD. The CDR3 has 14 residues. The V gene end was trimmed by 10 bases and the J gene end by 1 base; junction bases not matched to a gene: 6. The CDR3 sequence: CASTGQENTGELFF. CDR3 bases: TGTGCCAGCACCGGACAGGAGAACACCGGGGAGCTGTTTTTT.

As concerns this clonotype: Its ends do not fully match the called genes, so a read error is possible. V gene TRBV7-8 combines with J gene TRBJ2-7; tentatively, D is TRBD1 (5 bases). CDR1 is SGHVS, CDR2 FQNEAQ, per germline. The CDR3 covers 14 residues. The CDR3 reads CASSLVRQGHELYF. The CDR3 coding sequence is TGTGCCAGCAGCTTAGTACGGCAGGGCCACGAGCTGTACTTC.

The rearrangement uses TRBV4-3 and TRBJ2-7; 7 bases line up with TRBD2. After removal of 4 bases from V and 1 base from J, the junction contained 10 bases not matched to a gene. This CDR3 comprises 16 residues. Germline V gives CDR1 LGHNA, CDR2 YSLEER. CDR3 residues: CASSRDQAGPSYEQYF. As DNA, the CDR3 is TGCGCCAGCAGCCGGGACCAAGCGGGACCGTCCTACGAGCAGTACTTC.

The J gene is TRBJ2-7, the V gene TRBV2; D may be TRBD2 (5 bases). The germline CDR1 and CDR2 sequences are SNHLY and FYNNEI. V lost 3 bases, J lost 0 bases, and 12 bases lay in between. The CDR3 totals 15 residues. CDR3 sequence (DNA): TGTGCCAGCAGTGAGGCGGACTCCTTCTCCTACGAGCAGTACTTC. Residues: CASSEADSFSYEQYF. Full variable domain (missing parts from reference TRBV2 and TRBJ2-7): EPEVTQTPSHQVTQMGQEVILRCVPISNHLYFYWYRQILGQKVEFLVSFYNNEISEKSEIFDDQFSVERPDGSNFTLKIRSTKLEDSAMYFCASSEADSFSYEQYFGPGTRLTVT.

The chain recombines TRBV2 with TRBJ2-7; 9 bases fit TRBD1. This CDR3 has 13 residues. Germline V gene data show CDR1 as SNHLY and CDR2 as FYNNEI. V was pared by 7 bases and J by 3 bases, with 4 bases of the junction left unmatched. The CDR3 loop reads CASKWTGDYEQYF. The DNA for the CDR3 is TGTGCCAGCAAATGGACAGGGGACTACGAGCAGTACTTC.

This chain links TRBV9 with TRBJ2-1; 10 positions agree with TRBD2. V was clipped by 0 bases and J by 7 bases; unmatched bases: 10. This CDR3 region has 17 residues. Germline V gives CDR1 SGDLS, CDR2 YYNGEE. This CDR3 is CASSVALLLAGTNEQFF. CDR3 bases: TGTGCCAGCAGCGTAGCTTTGCTACTAGCGGGAACTAATGAGCAGTTCTTC.